Given below is one TCR beta chain in context. Produced via immunoSEQ multiplex PCR; TCRdb's table is partial and in-frame only. The sample consists of around 250,000 clones, roughly 79% of them appearing once. V dropped 2 bases and J dropped 8 bases, with 13 bases sitting between them. The CDR3 runs 14 residues. Germline CDR1 reads MNHEY; CDR2 reads SVGEGT. This specimen comes from a study of blood T cell repertoires in COVID-19. Overall study: Both acute and convalescent COVID-19 samples were obtained from the United States, Italy and Spain.

The chain recombines TRBV6-2 or TRBV6-3 with TRBJ2-1, with D perhaps matching TRBD1 (6 bases). The TCR was taken from a man aged 35 to 55 who had recovered from COVID-19. The sample comprised PBMCs or T cells enriched from blood (not recorded which). CDR3 sequence reads: CASSYQGGSDEQFF. CDR3 DNA sequence: TGTGCCAGCAGTTACCAAGGGGGTAGTGATGAGCAGTTCTTC.